This T cell receptor (beta chain) is from a study of blood T cells in healthy people across ages (dated by TCRdb to between 2014 and 2017). The study in broad terms: In model experiments, template switching captured about one uniquely barcoded TCR beta cDNA molecule for every two T cells. The donors were split into four age groups: young (average around 17 years), middle-aged (roughly 39), aged (approximately 59) and long-lived (roughly 80). To track age-related changes in TCR beta repertoire diversity, the study relied on deep sequencing normalized with unique cDNA molecular identifiers. For two donors (one aged 18 to 29 and one aged 80 or older), the study analyzed two additional independent replicas of 1 million unique cDNA reads from the same blood draw. Donors of different ages were randomly distributed across sequencing lanes to avoid experimental bias. What the research found in general, with its limitations: Compared with the aged group, the long-lived group had more naive CD4+ T cells, fewer expanded clones and increased TCR diversity, a pattern suggesting age selection. Observed TCR beta diversity correlated strongly with the percentage of naive T cells measured by flow cytometry. Observed TCR beta diversity per million T cells fell roughly linearly with age, and a significant reduction was already apparent by age about 43. Bulk unsorted PBMC profiling prevented conclusive comparison of naive and antigen-experienced compartments. Estimates of total diversity based on one million sequenced T cells were regarded as lower bounds and as underestimates. Because donor CMV infection status was unknown, age-related changes in expanded clonotypes were potentially confounded.

Many counts were recorded for this clonotype. Its antigen is unknown. Qualities for individual bases were not recorded, and no much larger clone is one base off. The CDR3 sequence holds 13 residues, the cysteine and phenylalanine included. Only CDR3 DNA remains: 39 bases, in frame from the first base. Sequences SQVTM (CDR1) and ANQGSEA (CDR2) are obtained from the germline V gene. V loses 8 bases of germline sequence and J loses 2 bases, and the interval between the two ends is 15 bases. Receptors were amplified or captured by 5' RACE. A second about 7 to 11 cycle PCR used a sample-barcoded 5' primer and a J-beta primer mix. A unique molecular identifier was introduced onto each TCR beta cDNA molecule by a template-switch 5' adaptor carrying 12 random nucleotides. Each sample yielded at least 2.5 million CDR3-containing paired-end reads. First-strand cDNA was synthesized from all RNA with the Mint cDNA synthesis kit, primed by a TRBC-specific oligonucleotide. Following uracil-DNA glycosylase treatment, a first 18-cycle PCR with universal primers M1SS and BC2_uni_R was performed on all cDNA. The authors' analysis ran thus. Normalization of each sample was performed by random selection of 1 million high-quality reads, each carrying a distinct molecular identifier. Instead of being binned into consensus sequences, reads that shared molecular identifiers were thrown out. MiTCR, run with a Q25 quality threshold and the strictest error-elimination algorithm, handled CDR3 identification, clonotype clustering and error correction. Lower-bound total TCR beta diversity was estimated with a nonparametric unseen species model using Euler transformation. TCRdb itself trimmed the public reads at Q25 with fastp, ran MiXCR and retained productive beta chains. Identical CDR3 protein sequences are pooled into one entry, listed with their most common genes and DNA. These V and J calls are TCRdb output, not the study's own analysis. This sample gives roughly 1.9 million distinct CDR3 sequences in total; about two fifths of them show up just once. The ten largest clonotypes hold 20% to 25% of the sample.

Donors were 30 to 45 systemically healthy Caucasian individuals from Russia aged roughly 6 to 90 years. Each donor gave about 11 milliliters of peripheral blood, drawn into EDTA-treated Vacutainer tubes. Ficoll-Paque density-gradient centrifugation was used to isolate PBMCs, with at least 6 million per sample. Total RNA was extracted from PBMCs with Trizol reagent, with at least 5.5 micrograms obtained per sample. For every donor, flow cytometry on a PBMC aliquot measured the percentage of naive CD45RAhigh/CD27high T cells. The chain is encoded by TRBV29-1 joined to TRBJ2-5; the D gene identity is not certain. The material sequenced was blood. The receptor's source is a human donor in good health. CDR3 loop: CSTSEWQQETQYF. The nucleotide sequence reads as follows: TGCAGCACCTCGGAGTGGCAGCAAGAGACCCAGTACTTC. Where the CDR3 stops, the reference TRBV29-1 and TRBJ2-5 genes take over; the full variable domain is SAVISQKPSRDICQRGTSLTIQCQVDSQVTMMFWYRQQPGQSLTLIATANQGSEATYESGFVIDKFPISRPNLTFSTLTVSNMSPEDSSIYLCSTSEWQQETQYFGPGTRLLVL.